The T cell receptor (beta chain) described here comes from a study of blood T cells in healthy people across ages (dated by TCRdb to between 2015 and 2017). Background on the whole study: Template switching captured roughly one uniquely barcoded TCR beta cDNA molecule per two T cells in model experiments. The donors were divided into four age groups: young (average approximately 17 years), middle-aged (approximately 39), aged (roughly 66) and long-lived (82). Donors of different ages were randomly distributed across sequencing lanes to avoid experimental bias. Using deep sequencing normalized with unique cDNA molecular identifiers, the study measured how TCR beta repertoire diversity changes with age. The study analyzed two additional independent replicas of 1 million unique cDNA reads from the same blood draw for two donors, one aged 18 to 30 and one aged 80 or older. Findings and caveats that apply to the study as a whole: As age increased, observed TCR beta diversity per million T cells dropped in a roughly linear way, and a significant reduction was already evident by age about 40. Compared with the aged group, the long-lived group had more naive CD4+ T cells, fewer expanded clones and increased TCR diversity, suggesting age selection. The percentage of naive T cells measured by flow cytometry correlated strongly with observed TCR beta diversity. Estimates of total diversity based on one million sequenced T cells were regarded as lower bounds and as underestimates. Donor CMV infection status was unknown, potentially confounding age-related changes in expanded clonotypes. Since profiling was done on bulk unsorted PBMCs, naive and antigen-experienced compartments could not be conclusively compared.

This clonotype was observed a few times. The antigen it binds to is not known. Base qualities are not at hand, and no much larger clone is one base apart. CDR1 and CDR2 are drawn from the germline V gene: SQVTM, ANQGSEA. Deletion took 8 bases off V and 11 bases off J, with a span of 21 bases between the germline ends. The CDR3 covers 12 residues, taking in both the cysteine and the phenylalanine. Of the read, only the CDR3 DNA is kept; its 36 bases are in frame from base 1. Donors were 30 to 45 systemically healthy Caucasian individuals from Russia aged roughly 6 to 100 years. Each donor gave approximately 10 milliliters of peripheral blood, collected into EDTA-treated Vacutainer tubes. Ficoll-Paque density-gradient centrifugation was used to isolate PBMCs, with at least 7 million obtained per sample. Total RNA, at least 6 micrograms per sample, was extracted from PBMCs with Trizol reagent. The percentages of naive CD45RAhigh/CD27high T cells were determined by flow cytometry on a PBMC aliquot from every donor.

The protocol used for the library was 5' RACE. Instrument on record: Illumina HiSeq 2500. A second roughly 7 to 11 cycle PCR used a sample-barcoded 5' primer and a J-beta primer mix. A template-switch 5' adaptor carrying 12 random nucleotides introduced a unique molecular identifier onto each TCR beta cDNA molecule. Each sample yielded at least 3 million CDR3-containing paired-end reads. The Mint cDNA synthesis kit, primed by a TRBC-specific oligonucleotide, was used to synthesize first-strand cDNA from all RNA. After uracil-DNA glycosylase treatment, a first 18-cycle PCR used universal primers M1SS and BC2_uni_R on all cDNA. Per the source publication's procedure: Normalization of each sample was performed by random selection of 1 million high-quality reads, each carrying a distinct molecular identifier. Instead of being binned into consensus sequences, reads that shared molecular identifiers were thrown out. MiTCR, with a Q25 quality threshold and the strictest error-elimination algorithm, was used for CDR3 identification, clonotype clustering and error correction. A nonparametric unseen species model using Euler transformation provided a lower-bound estimate of total TCR beta diversity. TCRdb itself trimmed the public reads at Q25 with fastp, ran MiXCR and retained productive beta chains. CDR3 protein duplicates are merged, each entry listing the most common genes and DNA. The V and J calls, along with clone size, are taken from TCRdb and not from the paper's own processing. The sample includes about 780,000 distinct CDR3 sequences, with about 47% observed a single time. In total, the top ten clones hold approximately 18% of the sample.

The sample taken for sequencing was blood. The chain is encoded by TRBV29-1 joined to TRBJ2-5; the best D guess is TRBD2, with 5 bases matching. This TCR was sampled from a man aged 80 or over in good health. The nucleotide sequence is given as TGCAGCACGACGGGGAGTACCGATGAGCAGTACTTC. Its protein product is CSTTGSTDEQYF. Reference TRBV29-1 and TRBJ2-5 genes cover what lies past the CDR3, so the full variable domain is SAVISQKPSRDICQRGTSLTIQCQVDSQVTMMFWYRQQPGQSLTLIATANQGSEATYESGFVIDKFPISRPNLTFSTLTVSNMSPEDSSIYLCSTTGSTDEQYFGPGTRLLVL.